This TCR beta chain is from a study of control samples from healthy donors and cancer patients. This clone came up a few times. This sample also contains other DNA sequences that code for the same CDR3. From germline, CDR1 is SGHRS and CDR2 YFSETQ. Deletions cut 0 bases from V and 0 bases from J, with 10 bases between. The CDR3 runs to 16 residues. Libraries were prepared by immunoSEQ multiplex PCR; TCRdb keeps only in-frame clonotypes and omits some of them. The profile shows approximately 150,000 clones, about nine tenths of them singletons. What was sequenced was blood. The chain uses TRBV5-1 and TRBJ2-1; D is uncertain. The receptor's source is a man aged 25 to 45 in good health. The CDR3 DNA is TGCGCCAGCAGCTTGGAAGGCACATTCTCCTACAATGAGCAGTTCTTC. Protein product: CASSLEGTFSYNEQFF.